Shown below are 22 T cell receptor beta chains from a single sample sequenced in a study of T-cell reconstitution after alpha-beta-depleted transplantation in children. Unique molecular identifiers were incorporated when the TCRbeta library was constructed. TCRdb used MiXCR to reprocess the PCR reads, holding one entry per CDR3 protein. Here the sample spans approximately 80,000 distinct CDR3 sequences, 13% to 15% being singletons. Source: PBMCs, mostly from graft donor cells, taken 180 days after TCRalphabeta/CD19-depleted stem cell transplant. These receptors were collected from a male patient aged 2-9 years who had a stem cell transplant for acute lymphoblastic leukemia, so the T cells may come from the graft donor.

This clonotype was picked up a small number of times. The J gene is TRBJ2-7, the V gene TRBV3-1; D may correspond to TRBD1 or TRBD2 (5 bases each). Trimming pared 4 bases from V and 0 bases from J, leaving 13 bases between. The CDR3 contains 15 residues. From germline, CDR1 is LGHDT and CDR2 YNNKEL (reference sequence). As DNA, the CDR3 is TGTGCCAGCAGCCCCCGGGACCGAAGCTCCTACGAGCAGTACTTC. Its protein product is CASSPRDRSSYEQYF.

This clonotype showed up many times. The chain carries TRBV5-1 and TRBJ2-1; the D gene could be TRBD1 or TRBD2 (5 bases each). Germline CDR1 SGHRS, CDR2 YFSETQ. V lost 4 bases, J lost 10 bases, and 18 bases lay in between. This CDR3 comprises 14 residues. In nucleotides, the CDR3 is TGCGCCAGCAGCCCGGGGACGGCTGCTTCCGAGCAGTTCTTC. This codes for CASSPGTAASEQFF.

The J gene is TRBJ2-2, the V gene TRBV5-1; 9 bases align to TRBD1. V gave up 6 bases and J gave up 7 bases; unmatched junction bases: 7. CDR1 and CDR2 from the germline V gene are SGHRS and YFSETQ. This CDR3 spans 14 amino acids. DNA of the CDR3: TGCGCCAGCAAAGGGGACAGGGTAGGCGGGGAGCTGTTTTTT. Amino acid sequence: CASKGDRVGGELFF.

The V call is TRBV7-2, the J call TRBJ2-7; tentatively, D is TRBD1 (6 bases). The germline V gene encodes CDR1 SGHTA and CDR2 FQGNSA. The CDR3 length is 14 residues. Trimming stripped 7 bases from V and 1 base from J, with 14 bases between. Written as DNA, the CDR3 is TGTGCCAGCACCTTTCACAGGGTTTCCTACGAGCAGTACTTC. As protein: CASTFHRVSYEQYF.

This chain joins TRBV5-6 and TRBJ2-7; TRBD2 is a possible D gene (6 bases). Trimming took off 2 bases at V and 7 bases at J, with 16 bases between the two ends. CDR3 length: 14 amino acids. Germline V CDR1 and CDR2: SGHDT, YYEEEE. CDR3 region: CASSFSSVLREQYF. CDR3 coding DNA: TGTGCCAGCAGCTTCTCTAGCGTTCTTAGGGAGCAGTACTTC.

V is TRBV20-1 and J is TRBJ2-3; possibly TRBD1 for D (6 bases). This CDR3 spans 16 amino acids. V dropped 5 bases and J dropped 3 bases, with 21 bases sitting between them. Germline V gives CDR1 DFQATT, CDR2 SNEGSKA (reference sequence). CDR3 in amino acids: CSAETGTTKGTDTQYF. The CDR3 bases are TGCAGTGCTGAGACCGGGACAACAAAGGGGACAGATACGCAGTATTTT.

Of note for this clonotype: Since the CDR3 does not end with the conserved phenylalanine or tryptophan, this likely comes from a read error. The DNA of the CDR3 is TGTGCCAGCAGCTTAAAACCCTACGAGCAGTACTCC. Its protein is CASSLKPYEQYS. V is TRBV7-2 and J is TRBJ2-7; D remains ambiguous. Germline CDR1 reads SGHTA; CDR2 reads FQGNSA. CDR3 length equals 12 residues. With 2 bases removed from V and 2 bases from J, the gap between germline ends came to 4 bases.

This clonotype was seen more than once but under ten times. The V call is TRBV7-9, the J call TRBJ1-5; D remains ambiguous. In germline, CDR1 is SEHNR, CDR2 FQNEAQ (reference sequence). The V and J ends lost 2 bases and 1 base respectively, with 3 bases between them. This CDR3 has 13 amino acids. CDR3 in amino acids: CASSLMSNQPQHF. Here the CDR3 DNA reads TGTGCCAGCAGCTTAATGAGCAATCAGCCCCAGCATTTT.

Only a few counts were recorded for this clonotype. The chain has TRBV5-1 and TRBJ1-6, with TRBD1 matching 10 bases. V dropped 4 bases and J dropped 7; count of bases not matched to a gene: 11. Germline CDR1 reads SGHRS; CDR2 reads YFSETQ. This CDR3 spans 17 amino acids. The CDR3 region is CASSLYLTDRGNSPLHF. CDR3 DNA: TGCGCCAGCAGCCTATATTTAACGGACAGGGGGAATTCACCCCTCCACTTT.

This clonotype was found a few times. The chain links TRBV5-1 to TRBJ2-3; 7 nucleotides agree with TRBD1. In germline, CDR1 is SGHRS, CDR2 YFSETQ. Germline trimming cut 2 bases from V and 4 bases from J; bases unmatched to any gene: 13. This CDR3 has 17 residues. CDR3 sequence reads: CASSFLKTGKGSDTQYF. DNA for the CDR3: TGCGCCAGCAGCTTCTTGAAGACAGGGAAAGGGTCAGATACGCAGTATTTT.

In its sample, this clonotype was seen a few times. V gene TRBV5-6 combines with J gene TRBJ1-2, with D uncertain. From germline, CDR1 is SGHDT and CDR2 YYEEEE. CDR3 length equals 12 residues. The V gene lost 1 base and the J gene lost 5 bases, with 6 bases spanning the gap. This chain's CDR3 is CASSLRSYGYTF. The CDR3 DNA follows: TGTGCCAGCAGCTTGAGGTCTTATGGCTACACCTTC.

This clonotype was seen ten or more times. CDR3 region: CASSSGSYEQYF. In nucleotides, the CDR3 is TGTGCCAGCAGCTCAGGATCCTACGAGCAGTACTTC. The chain recombines TRBV28 with TRBJ2-7; D is undetermined. V shed 6 bases and J shed 1 base, with 7 bases lying between them. Germline CDR1 reads MDHEN; CDR2 reads SYDVKM. The CDR3 is 12 amino acids.

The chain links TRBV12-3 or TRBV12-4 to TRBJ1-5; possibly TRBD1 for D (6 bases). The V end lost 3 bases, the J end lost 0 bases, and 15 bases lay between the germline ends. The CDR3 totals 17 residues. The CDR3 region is CASSLVSGHHSNQPQHF. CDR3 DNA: TGTGCCAGCAGTTTGGTCTCGGGACATCATAGCAATCAGCCCCAGCATTTT.

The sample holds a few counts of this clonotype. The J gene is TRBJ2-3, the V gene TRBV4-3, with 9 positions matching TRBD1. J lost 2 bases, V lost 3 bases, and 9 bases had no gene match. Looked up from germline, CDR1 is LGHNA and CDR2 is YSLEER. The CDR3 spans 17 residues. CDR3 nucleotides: TGCGCCAGCAGCCACCACCGGGACAGGGAGACCACAGATACGCAGTATTTT. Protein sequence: CASSHHRDRETTDTQYF.

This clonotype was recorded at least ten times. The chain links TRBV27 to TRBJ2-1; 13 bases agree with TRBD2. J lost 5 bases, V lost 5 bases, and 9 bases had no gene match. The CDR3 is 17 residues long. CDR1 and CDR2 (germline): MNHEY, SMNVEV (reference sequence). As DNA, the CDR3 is TGTGCCAGCAGTCTGTACACTAGCGGGGGGGCGGACAATGAGCAGTTCTTC. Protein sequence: CASSLYTSGGADNEQFF.

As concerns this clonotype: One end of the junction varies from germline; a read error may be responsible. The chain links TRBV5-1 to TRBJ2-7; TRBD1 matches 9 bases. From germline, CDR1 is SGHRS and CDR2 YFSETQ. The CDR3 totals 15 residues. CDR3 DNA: TGCGCCAGCAGCGTCTCCCCGGGACAGGGAATCGAGCGGTACTTC. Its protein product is CASSVSPGQGIERYF.

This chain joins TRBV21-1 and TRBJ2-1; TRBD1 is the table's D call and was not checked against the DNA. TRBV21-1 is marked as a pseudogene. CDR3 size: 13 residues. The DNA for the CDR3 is TGTGCCAGCGCAGGGGGCCGTTGCAATGAGCAGTTCTTC. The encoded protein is CASAGGRCNEQFF.

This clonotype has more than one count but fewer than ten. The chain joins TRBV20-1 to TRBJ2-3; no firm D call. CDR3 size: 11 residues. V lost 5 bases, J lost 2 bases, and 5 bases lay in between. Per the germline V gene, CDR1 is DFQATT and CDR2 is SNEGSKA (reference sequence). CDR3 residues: CSAPHTDTQYF. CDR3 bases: TGCAGTGCTCCTCACACAGATACGCAGTATTTT.

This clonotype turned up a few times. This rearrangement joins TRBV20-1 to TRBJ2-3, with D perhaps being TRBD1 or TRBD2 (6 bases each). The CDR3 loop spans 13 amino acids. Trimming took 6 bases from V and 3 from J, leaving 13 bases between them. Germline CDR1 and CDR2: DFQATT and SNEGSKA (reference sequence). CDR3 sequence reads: CSAPGAGTDTQYF. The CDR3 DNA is TGCAGTGCACCGGGGGCAGGAACAGATACGCAGTATTTT.

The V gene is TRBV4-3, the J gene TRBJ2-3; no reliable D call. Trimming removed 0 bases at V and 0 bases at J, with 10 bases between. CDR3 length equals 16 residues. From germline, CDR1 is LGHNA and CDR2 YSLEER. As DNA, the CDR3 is TGCGCCAGCAGCCAAGAATGGAGAGGAAGCACAGATACGCAGTATTTT. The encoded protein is CASSQEWRGSTDTQYF.

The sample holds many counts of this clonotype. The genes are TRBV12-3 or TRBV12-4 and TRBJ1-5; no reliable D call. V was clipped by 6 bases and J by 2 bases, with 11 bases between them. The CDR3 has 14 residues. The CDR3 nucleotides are TGTGCCAGCAGCCCCCCCCAGGGCAATCAGCCCCAGCATTTT. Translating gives CASSPPQGNQPQHF.

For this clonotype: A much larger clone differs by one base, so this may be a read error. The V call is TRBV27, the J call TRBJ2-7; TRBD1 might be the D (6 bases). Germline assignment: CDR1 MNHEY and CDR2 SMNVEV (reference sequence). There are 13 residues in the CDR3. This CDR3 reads CASSTGLQYDQYF. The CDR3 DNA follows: TGTGCCAGCAGTACAGGGCTCCAGTACGACCAGTACTTC.